This record covers a single TCR beta chain. Its recognized antigen is unknown. Base qualities were left out, and no much larger clone turns up one base away. These data belong to a study of blood T cells in healthy people across ages (dated by TCRdb to between 2014 and 2016). About the full investigation: Template switching captured roughly one uniquely barcoded TCR beta cDNA molecule per two T cells in model experiments. To track age-related changes in TCR beta repertoire diversity, the study relied on deep sequencing normalized with unique cDNA molecular identifiers. Four age groups were formed from the donors: young (average approximately 15 years), middle-aged (around 39), aged (62) and long-lived (less than 85). To avoid experimental bias, donors of different ages were spread randomly across the sequencing lanes. Two additional independent replicas of 1 million unique cDNA reads from the same blood draw were analyzed for two donors (one aged 18 to 30 and one aged 80 or older). The full study reports these points: The CMV infection status of donors was not known, potentially confounding age-related changes in expanded clonotypes. The percentage of naive T cells measured by flow cytometry correlated strongly with observed TCR beta diversity. Compared with the aged group, the long-lived group had more naive CD4+ T cells, fewer expanded clones and increased TCR diversity, suggesting age selection. Since profiling was done on bulk unsorted PBMCs, naive and antigen-experienced compartments could not be conclusively compared. Total diversity estimates from one million sequenced T cells were considered lower bounds and underestimates. Observed TCR beta diversity per million T cells fell roughly linearly with age, and a significant reduction was already apparent by age around 40.

Library construction relied on 5' RACE. TCRdb records Illumina HiSeq 2500 as the sequencer. A second PCR of about 6 to 12 cycles was run with a J-beta primer mix and a sample-barcoded 5' primer. A unique molecular identifier was introduced onto each TCR beta cDNA molecule by a template-switch 5' adaptor carrying 12 random nucleotides. Each sample yielded at least 3 million CDR3-containing paired-end reads. First-strand cDNA synthesis was performed from all RNA using the Mint cDNA synthesis kit, with priming by a TRBC-specific oligonucleotide. All cDNA was treated with uracil-DNA glycosylase and then went through a first 18-cycle PCR with the universal primers M1SS and BC2_uni_R. The study's own analysis went as follows. Each sample was normalized by randomly selecting 1 million high-quality reads, each carrying a distinct molecular identifier. Instead of being binned into consensus sequences, reads that shared molecular identifiers were thrown out. CDR3 identification, clonotype clustering and error correction used MiTCR with a Q25 quality threshold and the strictest error-elimination algorithm. A nonparametric unseen species model with Euler transformation was used to estimate a lower bound on total TCR beta diversity. TCRdb reprocessing: public reads trimmed at Q25 with fastp, clones called with MiXCR, in-frame beta chains kept. Each CDR3 protein gets just one entry, which takes the most common genes and DNA from the rows behind it. The V and J calls, along with clone size, are taken from TCRdb and not from the paper's own processing. In this sample the table shows over 1,200,000 distinct CDR3 sequences, roughly 60% of which occur a single time. Over 6.5% of the sample goes to the ten largest clones.

Systemically healthy Caucasian individuals from Russia, approximately 39 in total and aged about 6 to 100 years, were included as donors. Each donor gave around 9.5 milliliters of peripheral blood, collected into EDTA-treated Vacutainer tubes. Ficoll-Paque density-gradient centrifugation was used to isolate PBMCs, with at least 7 million obtained per sample. Trizol reagent was used to extract total RNA from PBMCs, with at least 5.5 micrograms per sample. The percentages of naive CD45RAhigh/CD27high T cells were determined by flow cytometry on a PBMC aliquot from every donor. The germline V gene gives CDR1 as MNHEY and CDR2 as SVGEGT. The germline V and J ends show losses of 7 bases and 4 bases respectively, and no gene match explains 7 bases of the junction. The CDR3 starts with the cysteine, ends with the phenylalanine, and has 14 residues. The kept DNA is CDR3 alone, 42 bases in frame from the first base.

The sequencing input was blood. The rearranged segments are TRBV6-2 or TRBV6-3 and TRBJ2-1; 7 central bases correspond to TRBD2. The origin of this receptor is a man aged 18 to 30 in good health. DNA sequence: TGTGCCAGCACACAGCGGGGACCATACAATGAGCAGTTCTTC. This gives the protein CASTQRGPYNEQFF.